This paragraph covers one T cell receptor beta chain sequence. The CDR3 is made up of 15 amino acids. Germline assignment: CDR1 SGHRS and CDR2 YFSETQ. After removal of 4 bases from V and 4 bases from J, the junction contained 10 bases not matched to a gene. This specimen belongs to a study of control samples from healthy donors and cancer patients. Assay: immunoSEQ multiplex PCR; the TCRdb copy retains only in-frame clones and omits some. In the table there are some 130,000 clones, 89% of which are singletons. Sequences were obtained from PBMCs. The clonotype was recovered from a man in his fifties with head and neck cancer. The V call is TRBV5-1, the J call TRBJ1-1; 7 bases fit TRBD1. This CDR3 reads CASSTRTGLTTEAFF. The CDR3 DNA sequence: TGCGCCAGCAGCACAAGGACAGGCCTTACCACTGAAGCTTTCTTT.